The 31 T cell receptor beta chains given below trace back to one sample, sequenced in a study of control samples from healthy donors and cancer patients. Some clones are missing from TCRdb's copy, which holds only in-frame ones; the method was immunoSEQ multiplex PCR. The sample consists of 60,000 to 85,000 clones, almost 95% of them appearing once. Sample: blood. These TCRs come from a woman aged 55-75 years in good health.

V usage is TRBV28 and J usage is TRBJ2-2; weak D call: TRBD2 (7 bases). Trimming removed 6 bases at V and 1 base at J, with 12 bases between. Germline assignment: CDR1 MDHEN and CDR2 SYDVKM. This CDR3 has 15 residues. The CDR3 bases are TGTGCCAGCAGCCGAGGGGGGGAGAACACCGGGGAGCTGTTTTTT. Translated, it gives CASSRGGENTGELFF.

J is TRBJ2-1 and V is TRBV6-6; D is perhaps TRBD1 or TRBD2 (6 bases each). Trimming removed 6 bases from V and 0 bases from J, with 30 bases in between. CDR1 MNHNY and CDR2 SVGAGI come from the germline V gene (reference sequence). There are 21 residues in the CDR3. CDR3 DNA sequence: TGTGCCAGCAGCCCCCTGGGCCAGGGGTCTAGGGCGGGGAGCTCCTACAATGAGCAGTTCTTC. It yields the protein CASSPLGQGSRAGSSYNEQFF.

This chain joins TRBV9 and TRBJ2-7; no reliable D call. V lost 0 bases to trimming and J lost 3 bases, with 10 bases between them. Looked up from germline, CDR1 is SGDLS and CDR2 is YYNGEE. The CDR3 runs 14 residues. The chain's CDR3 is CASSVAHGSYEQYF. CDR3 nucleotides: TGTGCCAGCAGCGTAGCGCACGGTAGCTACGAGCAGTACTTC. Full variable domain (missing parts from reference TRBV9 and TRBJ2-7): DSGVTQTPKHLITATGQRVTLRCSPRSGDLSVYWYQQSLDQGLQFLIQYYNGEERAKGNILERFSAQQFPDLHSELNLSSLELGDSALYFCASSVAHGSYEQYFGPGTRLTVT.

V gene TRBV25-1 combines with J gene TRBJ2-3, with a tentative D call TRBD2 (6 bases). The CDR3 consists of 14 residues. The germline CDR1 and CDR2 sequences are MGHDK and SYGVNS. V was shortened by 8 bases and J by 7 bases, with 19 bases between the two germline ends. The CDR3 sequence: CASGGLGNGNTQYF. The CDR3, as DNA: TGTGCCAGCGGGGGGTTGGGCAACGGGAATACGCAGTATTTT.

This sequence joins TRBV3-1 (or the pseudogene TRBV3-2) and TRBJ2-3; a possible D gene is TRBD2 (6 bases). The CDR3 contains 18 residues. V lost 1 base and J 4 bases, leaving 21 bases between the germline ends. Germline V gives CDR1 LGHDT, CDR2 YNNKEL (reference sequence). The chain's CDR3 is CASSQAGEGYLSADTQYF. The CDR3 DNA follows: TGTGCCAGCAGCCAAGCGGGAGAAGGTTACCTTTCTGCAGATACGCAGTATTTT.

This clone was found a few times. In the same sample, other DNA sequences code for this CDR3. V is TRBV18 and J is TRBJ2-5; D may be TRBD2 (5 bases). V was pared by 6 bases and J by 2 bases, with 10 bases between. CDR3 length equals 13 residues. CDR1 and CDR2 from the germline V gene are KGHSH and LQKENI. The CDR3 bases are TGTGCCAGCTCCCCGGGATCGCAAGAGACCCAGTACTTC. Translation: CASSPGSQETQYF.

This chain connects TRBV4-3 to TRBJ1-1; D ambiguous. Germline V gene sequence: CDR1 LGHNA, CDR2 YSLEER. CDR3 length: 12 residues. V gave up 0 bases and J gave up 8 bases, with 7 bases separating them. The CDR3 DNA reads TGCGCCAGCAGCCAAGATGGGGTGGAAGCTTTCTTT. As protein: CASSQDGVEAFF.

The V and J genes are TRBV2 and TRBJ1-5; maybe TRBD1 (6 bases). The V and J ends lost 6 bases and 4 bases respectively, with 10 bases between them. The germline V gene encodes CDR1 SNHLY and CDR2 FYNNEI. The CDR3 loop spans 13 amino acids. In DNA form, the CDR3 reads TGTGCCAGCAGGCCACAGGGTAATCAGCCCCAGCATTTT. It specifies CASRPQGNQPQHF.

This chain connects TRBV15 to TRBJ1-2, with TRBD1 as a possible D gene (5 bases). Trimming shortened V by 0 bases and J by 7 bases, and 18 bases separated the two germline ends. Per the germline V gene, CDR1 is LNHNV and CDR2 is YYDKDF (reference sequence). This CDR3 has 16 amino acids. CDR3 residues: CATSRDLSGQGAGYTF. CDR3 DNA: TGTGCCACCAGCAGAGATCTATCCGGGCAGGGAGCTGGCTACACCTTC.

J is TRBJ2-7 and V is TRBV5-6; 7 bases are shared with TRBD2. CDR1 is SGHDT, CDR2 YYEEEE, per germline. With V trimmed by 3 bases and J by 0 bases, 9 bases remained unmatched. The CDR3 totals 16 residues. The CDR3 DNA reads as TGTGCCAGCAGCTCGCTAGGGCGGGAGAACTCCTACGAGCAGTACTTC. Translation: CASSSLGRENSYEQYF.

The J gene is TRBJ2-7, the V gene TRBV7-9; 7 positions match TRBD2. The CDR3 is 14 residues long. The trim removed 5 bases at V and 5 bases at J, leaving 9 bases unmatched. CDR1 and CDR2 from the germline V gene are SEHNR and FQNEAQ (reference sequence). The CDR3 DNA reads as TGTGCCAGCAGCCCGCGGGAGACGGGCCACGAGCAGTACTTC. Translating it yields CASSPRETGHEQYF.

This clone was seen just once. The chain couples TRBV3-1 (or the pseudogene TRBV3-2) to TRBJ1-1, with D tentatively TRBD1 (5 bases). Germline V lookup: CDR1 LGHDT, CDR2 YNNKEL (reference sequence). CDR3 length: 15 amino acids. V lost 0 bases, J lost 5 bases, and 13 bases lay in between. In nucleotides, the CDR3 is TGTGCCAGCAGCCAAGAGGGGGGAGGACGTACTGAAGCTTTCTTT. It is translated as CASSQEGGGRTEAFF.

The chain recombines TRBV11-2 with TRBJ1-3, with D hard to call. Germline V CDR1 and CDR2: SGHAT, FQNNGV. The CDR3 sequence is 14 residues long. The V gene lost 1 base and the J gene lost 4 bases, with 8 bases spanning the gap. CDR3 DNA: TGTGCCAGCAGCTTAGTTGGAGGGGGAAACACCATATATTTT. It encodes CASSLVGGGNTIYF.

J is TRBJ2-3 and V is TRBV11-1; D remains ambiguous. The germline gives CDR1 SGHAT, CDR2 FQDESV (reference sequence). This CDR3 is 12 amino acids long. Trimming took 3 bases from V and 4 from J, leaving 5 bases between them. CDR3 coding DNA: TGTGCCAGCAGCTTGGGTTCAGATACGCAGTATTTT. It specifies CASSLGSDTQYF.

V and J are TRBV24-1 and TRBJ2-7; the D is unclear. Looked up from germline, CDR1 is KGHDR and CDR2 is SFDVKD. The V end was cut by 2 bases, the J end by 4 bases, with 8 bases between. The CDR3 has 13 residues. The CDR3 loop is CATSDSYTYEQYF. Here the CDR3 DNA reads TGTGCCACCAGTGATTCCTACACTTACGAGCAGTACTTC.

This clone has just one count. The rearrangement joins TRBV12-3 or TRBV12-4 to TRBJ1-5, with D possibly matching TRBD1 (5 bases). CDR3 length equals 12 residues. The V and J ends lost 6 bases and 6 bases respectively, with 9 bases between them. CDR3 bases: TGTGCCAGCAGCCCAGGGTTTCAGCCCCAGCATTTT. Translation: CASSPGFQPQHF.

This clone appeared once. This chain uses TRBV7-6 with TRBJ2-3; 7 positions agree with TRBD2. Germline lookup yields CDR1 SGHVS and CDR2 FNYEAQ. Trimming took 5 bases from V and 7 from J; bases not matched to a gene: 9. CDR3 length equals 14 residues. In nucleotides, the CDR3 is TGTGCCAGCAGCCCTCGGGGAGGGCCGAATACGCAGTATTTT. Residues: CASSPRGGPNTQYF.

The chain carries TRBV4-2 and TRBJ2-4; possible D gene TRBD2, 6 bases. CDR3 length equals 16 residues. Trimming pared 0 bases from V and 6 bases from J, leaving 15 bases between. CDR1 and CDR2 from the germline V gene are LGHNA and YNFKEQ. Written as DNA, the CDR3 is TGTGCCAGCAGCCAAGAAACGCATGGGAGGTTAAACATTCAGTACTTC. It is translated as CASSQETHGRLNIQYF.

This rearrangement joins TRBV2 to TRBJ2-1; the match to TRBD2 covers 10 bases. This CDR3 has 14 amino acids. CDR1 and CDR2 (germline): SNHLY, FYNNEI. V lost 2 bases to trimming and J lost 6 bases; unmatched junction nucleotides: 1. The CDR3 spells CASSEPSGSNEQFF. The CDR3 DNA is TGTGCCAGCAGTGAACCTAGCGGGAGCAATGAGCAGTTCTTC.

This chain links TRBV10-3 with TRBJ1-6; 8 bases are shared with TRBD1. CDR3 size: 17 residues. V trimming: 2 bases; J trimming: 10 bases; junction bases outside the gene matches: 13. Looked up from germline, CDR1 is ENHRY and CDR2 is SYGVKD. The DNA for the CDR3 is TGTGCCATCAGTGAGACAAAAACAGGGGGATCTCGATCACCCCTCCACTTT. Encoded protein: CAISETKTGGSRSPLHF.

V is TRBV30 and J is TRBJ1-4; a weak D match, TRBD1 (6 bases). Looked up from germline, CDR1 is GTSNPN and CDR2 is SVGIG (reference sequence). The CDR3 totals 14 residues. The V gene lost 1 base and the J gene lost 8 bases, with 14 bases spanning the gap. The CDR3 nucleotides read TGTGCCTGGAGTGGCCCAGGGGTTAGCGAAAAACTGTTTTTT. Encoded protein: CAWSGPGVSEKLFF.

This clone was recorded only once. This chain links TRBV7-9 with TRBJ1-2; D possibly corresponds to TRBD1 (5 bases). The germline V gene encodes CDR1 SEHNR and CDR2 FQNEAQ (reference sequence). Trimming shortened V by 5 bases and J by 3 bases, and 13 bases separated the two germline ends. The CDR3 contains 14 residues. The CDR3 DNA reads TGTGCCAGCAGCCCCGGGACGGCGTACTATGGCTACACCTTC. This codes for CASSPGTAYYGYTF.

The rearrangement joins TRBV5-8 to TRBJ2-1, with 10 bases identical to TRBD2. The V and J ends lost 4 bases and 5 bases, in that order; junction bases with no gene match: 9. The germline gives CDR1 SGHTS, CDR2 YDEGEE. This CDR3 comprises 16 residues. The CDR3 DNA reads as TGTGCCAGCAGCCATTTTAGCGGGAGGTCGAACAATGAGCAGTTCTTC. It yields the protein CASSHFSGRSNNEQFF.

This chain connects TRBV9 to TRBJ1-3; D is uncertain. The ends were cut back, 0 bases at V and 1 base at J, with 8 bases in the middle. The CDR3 has 15 residues. Germline values: CDR1 SGDLS, CDR2 YYNGEE. The CDR3 loop is CASSVGSVSGNTIYF. The DNA for the CDR3 is TGTGCCAGCAGCGTAGGGTCAGTATCTGGAAACACCATATATTTT.

This chain connects TRBV7-2 to TRBJ1-1; D is undetermined. CDR3 length: 15 amino acids. V lost 1 base to trimming and J lost 1 base, with 10 bases between them. Germline lookup yields CDR1 SGHTA and CDR2 FQGNSA. The CDR3 DNA reads as TGTGCCAGCAGCTTAGTGTTTGGCGGGAACACTGAAGCTTTCTTT. Protein product: CASSLVFGGNTEAFF.

This chain links TRBV6-6 with TRBJ1-1; no clear D. Germline assignment: CDR1 MNHNY and CDR2 SVGAGI (reference sequence). The CDR3 contains 14 residues. V lost 5 bases and J lost 5, with 15 bases in between. CDR3 DNA sequence: TGTGCCAGCAGTGACCGTTCGGGAGGGACTGAAGCTTTCTTT. Amino acid sequence: CASSDRSGGTEAFF.

This sequence joins TRBV28 and TRBJ1-3; D possibly corresponds to TRBD1 (5 bases). Germline CDR1 reads MDHEN; CDR2 reads SYDVKM. V dropped 8 bases and J dropped 1 base, with 12 bases sitting between them. The CDR3 runs to 14 residues. The CDR3 DNA is TGTGCCAGCGAGACGGGGGGTTCTGGAAACACCATATATTTT. It specifies CASETGGSGNTIYF.

This rearrangement joins TRBV4-1 to TRBJ1-4, with D uncertain. The V and J ends lost 0 bases and 8 bases respectively, with 19 bases between them. The CDR3 consists of 17 residues. Germline CDR1 MGHRA, CDR2 YSYEKL. CDR3 sequence: CASSQDRLRVGSEKLFF. CDR3 nucleotide sequence: TGCGCCAGCAGCCAAGACAGGTTGAGGGTTGGGAGCGAAAAACTGTTTTTT.

This clone was detected only once. The gene calls are TRBV4-2 and TRBJ2-3, with D hard to call. CDR3 length: 13 amino acids. Germline-derived CDR1 and CDR2 are LGHNA and YNFKEQ. V was shortened by 0 bases and J by 3 bases, with 4 bases between the two germline ends. CDR3 residues: CASSQEGTDTQYF. The CDR3, as DNA: TGTGCCAGCAGCCAAGAAGGAACAGATACGCAGTATTTT.

V and J are TRBV10-2 and TRBJ2-3, with unresolved D. CDR3 size: 14 residues. Germline V gives CDR1 WSHSY, CDR2 SAAADI. Trimming took 3 bases from V and 4 from J, leaving 11 bases between them. The CDR3 DNA reads as TGCGCCAGCAGTGAAATCGCCCGGGCAGATACGCAGTATTTT. This encodes CASSEIARADTQYF.

The DNA of the CDR3 is TGCGCCAGCAGCTTGGTCCCAGTTGGGAACACCGGGGAGCTGTTTTTT. Amino acids: CASSLVPVGNTGELFF. The V and J genes are TRBV5-1 and TRBJ2-2, with unresolved D. The CDR3 length is 16 residues. Germline V gene lookup returns CDR1 SGHRS and CDR2 YFSETQ. V lost 0 bases, J lost 1 base, and 10 bases lay in between.